The rows below give T cell receptor beta chains drawn from one sample of a study of blood T cell repertoires in COVID-19. Method: immunoSEQ multiplex PCR; TCRdb's copy keeps in-frame clones and lacks some. The data show about 160,000 clones, over 70% seen once. What was sequenced was peripheral blood. The receptors were sampled from a woman in her sixties or seventies with acute or convalescent COVID-19. The CDR3 runs from the conserved cysteine through the conserved F or W. The D gene is left open where the match is weak. The listing skips clone size in some rows; elsewhere it reads once, few, many or a size class.

TRBV6-1	TRBD2	TRBJ2-5	.	TGTGCCAGCAGTGAATCGCTAGCGGGGGGCACGAACCAAGAGACCCAGTACTTC	CASSESLAGGTNQETQYF
TRBV7-2	TRBD1	TRBJ2-7	once	TGTGCCAGCAGCTTTCAACAGGGGGACGAGCAGTACTTC	CASSFQQGDEQYF
TRBV3-1/TRBV3-2	.	TRBJ2-1	.	TGTGCCAGCAGCCAAGATCGGGGGGCTCTCAACAATGAGCAGTTCTTC	CASSQDRGALNNEQFF
TRBV6-1	.	TRBJ1-4	.	TGTGCCAGCAGTGACCCAGGGTTGGCCGGTGAAAAACTGTTTTTT	CASSDPGLAGEKLFF
TRBV5-1	.	TRBJ1-6	.	TGCGCCAGCAGCTTGGGGACGGGGGAAGATAATTCACCCCTCCACTTT	CASSLGTGEDNSPLHF
TRBV12-5	.	TRBJ1-1	.	TGTGCTAGTGGTTTGGCTGGACTTATAAACACTGAAGCTTTCTTT	CASGLAGLINTEAFF
TRBV12-3/TRBV12-4	.	TRBJ2-7	.	TGTGCCAGCAGCCGGCGGTTCTACGAGCAGTACTTC	CASSRRFYEQYF
TRBV27	.	TRBJ1-2	.	TGTGCCAGCAGTGCGTGGGGGGAGAGGGGCTATGGCTACACCTTC	CASSAWGERGYGYTF
TRBV10-1	TRBD1	TRBJ2-3	.	TGCGCCAGCAGTGCCGCGACAGGGAGCACAGATACGCAGTATTTT	CASSAATGSTDTQYF
TRBV12-3/TRBV12-4	.	TRBJ1-2	few	TGTGCCAGCAGTCGTACAGCTAACTATGGCTACACCTTC	CASSRTANYGYTF
TRBV6-5	TRBD1	TRBJ1-2	.	TGTGCCAGCAGTAACACAGGGGGCGGCTATGGCTACACCTTC	CASSNTGGGYGYTF
TRBV9	TRBD2	TRBJ2-7	.	TGTGCCAGCAGCGTAGGTCAAAGCGGGGGGACTCTCTACGAGCAGTACTTC	CASSVGQSGGTLYEQYF
TRBV10-3	TRBD1	TRBJ1-4	once	TGTGCCATCGGGACAGCAACTAATGAAAAACTGTTTTTT	CAIGTATNEKLFF
TRBV5-4	.	TRBJ1-3	.	TGTGCCAGCAGCTTGGGAGGGGGATTTGGAAACACCATATATTTT	CASSLGGGFGNTIYF
TRBV30	TRBD2	TRBJ2-1	.	TGTGCCTGGAGCGCCTGGGCGGGGGGCCGCTCCTACAATGAGCAGTTCTTC	CAWSAWAGGRSYNEQFF
TRBV7-3	TRBD1	TRBJ1-4	.	TGTGCCAGCAGCTCCGGGACAGGGGAGGAAGATGAAAAACTGTTTTTT	CASSSGTGEEDEKLFF
TRBV6-4	.	TRBJ1-2	.	TGTGCCAGCAGTGACTCCTGGGGCTACGGCTACACCTTC	CASSDSWGYGYTF
TRBV7-2	TRBD1	TRBJ1-2	.	TGTGCCAGCAGCCCGAACAGGGGAAACTATGGCTACACCTTC	CASSPNRGNYGYTF
TRBV20-1	.	TRBJ2-3	.	TGCAGTGCTAGATCGGGAGATACGCAGTATTTT	CSARSGDTQYF
TRBV6-1	TRBD2	TRBJ2-7	.	TGTGCCAGCAGTGAAAGGCTCCAGTCTAGCGGATATTACGAGCAGTACTTC	CASSERLQSSGYYEQYF
TRBV6-2/TRBV6-3	TRBD2	TRBJ2-5	.	TGTGCCAGCAGTTACGGTGGGACTAGAGTGACCCAGTACTTC	CASSYGGTRVTQYF
TRBV7-2	TRBD2	TRBJ2-2	.	TGTGCCAGCAGCTTAGCGGCACTAGCGGGGGGGAACACCGGGGAGCTGTTTTTT	CASSLAALAGGNTGELFF
TRBV2	TRBD1	TRBJ1-4	.	TGTGCCAGCAGGGGACAGGTTAATGAAAAACTGTTTTTT	CASRGQVNEKLFF
TRBV28	.	TRBJ1-2	.	TGTGCCAGCAGTTTATTGGGGGCGATTGGCTACACCTTC	CASSLLGAIGYTF
TRBV11-2	.	TRBJ2-3	.	TGTGCCAGCAGCTTAGCTCGGACTCGCACAGATACGCAGTATTTT	CASSLARTRTDTQYF
TRBV4-3	.	TRBJ2-5	.	TGCGCCAGCAGCCAAGCTTGGGGGGGCGGAGAGACCCAGTACTTC	CASSQAWGGGETQYF
TRBV7-9	.	TRBJ2-5	few	TGTGCCAGCAGCTTAGACGGAGGTGCGTTAGAGACCCAGTACTTC	CASSLDGGALETQYF
TRBV28	.	TRBJ2-7	.	TGTGCCAGCAGTTTATGGAGCTCCTACGAGCAGTACTTC	CASSLWSSYEQYF
TRBV19	TRBD1	TRBJ1-5	.	TGTGCCAGTAGTATAGGACAGGGGGCCAAATGGCCCCAGCATTTT	CASSIGQGAKWPQHF
TRBV11-2	.	TRBJ2-7	.	TGTGCCAGCAGCCTTAGCGGAGGTTCTAGCTCCTACGAGCAGTACTTC	CASSLSGGSSSYEQYF
TRBV28	.	TRBJ1-1	.	TGTGCCAGCAGTCCACAGGGCACTGAAGCTTTCTTT	CASSPQGTEAFF
TRBV2	.	TRBJ2-1	once	TGTGCCAGCAGTGAATCTCTATACAATGAGCAGTTCTTC	CASSESLYNEQFF
TRBV6-2/TRBV6-3	.	TRBJ1-1	.	TGTGCCAGCAGTTACTCGTGGGAGGCGGTCGTAAAGGCCATGAACACTGAAGCTTTCTTT	CASSYSWEAVVKAMNTEAFF
TRBV7-2	TRBD2	TRBJ2-5	.	TGTGCCAGCAGCGCAACCCACTTGGCGGGGGGGGAGACCCAGTACTTC	CASSATHLAGGETQYF
TRBV4-3	.	TRBJ1-4	.	TGCGCCAGCAAGATGGAGGGAGGGGATGAAAAACTGTTTTTT	CASKMEGGDEKLFF
TRBV6-2/TRBV6-3	.	TRBJ2-2	.	TGTGCCAGCAGTACAGGAGGGACTGCCGGGGAGCTGTTTTTT	CASSTGGTAGELFF
TRBV3-1/TRBV3-2	TRBD2	TRBJ2-3	.	TGTGTCAGCAGCCAAGGTAGCGGGGGGGCCGGTAAGACAGATACGCAGTATTTT	CVSSQGSGGAGKTDTQYF
TRBV24-1	.	TRBJ2-3	.	TGTGCCACCTCAGTCACAGATACGCAGTATTTT	CATSVTDTQYF
TRBV4-3	.	TRBJ2-3	.	TGCGCCAGCAGCCAAAACGAAGGGGTAGGGACAGATACGCAGTATTTT	CASSQNEGVGTDTQYF
TRBV12-3/TRBV12-4	.	TRBJ1-2	.	TGTGCCAGCAGGCCCACAGGTTATGGCTACACCTTC	CASRPTGYGYTF
TRBV11-2	.	TRBJ2-5	.	TGTGCCAGCAGCTCTATGCCTATAGGGGTTCAAGAGACCCAGTACTTC	CASSSMPIGVQETQYF
TRBV10-3	.	TRBJ2-7	.	TGTGCCATCAGTGAGTCGGCGGGCCTCTACGAGCAGTACTTC	CAISESAGLYEQYF
TRBV3-1/TRBV3-2	TRBD1	TRBJ1-1	.	TGTGCCAGCAGCCAAGTAACCTCCGGTTACAGGGGCGCTGAAGCTTTCTTT	CASSQVTSGYRGAEAFF
TRBV6-5	.	TRBJ1-2	.	TGTGCCAGCCAAAAAAGGGGTAACTATGGCTACACCTTC	CASQKRGNYGYTF
TRBV14	.	TRBJ1-1	.	TGTGCCAGCAGCCAACAACTCGGCACTGAAGCTTTCTTT	CASSQQLGTEAFF
TRBV7-2	.	TRBJ1-2	once	TGTGCCAGCAGCGGAGGCGCCAGTCCTTTCTATGGCTACACCTTC	CASSGGASPFYGYTF
TRBV7-4	TRBD2	TRBJ2-5	.	TGTGCCAGCAGCTTACGGGCTAGCGGGGGCCGAGGCTACGGGACCCAGTACTTC	CASSLRASGGRGYGTQYF
TRBV2	TRBD1	TRBJ1-4	once	TGTGCCAGCAGTGCTGCTCAGGGGGGAAAACTGTTTTTT	CASSAAQGGKLFF
TRBV18	.	TRBJ1-4	.	TGTGCCAGCTCACTCAACTATAATGAAAAACTGTTTTTT	CASSLNYNEKLFF
TRBV27	.	TRBJ1-2	.	TGTGCCAGCAGTTCCAGGGGCAACTATGGCTACACCTTC	CASSSRGNYGYTF
TRBV10-3	TRBD2	TRBJ2-2	.	TGTGCCATCAGTGAGTCGGGACTAGCGGCCGGGGAGCTGTTTTTT	CAISESGLAAGELFF
TRBV6-5	.	TRBJ1-2	.	TGTGCCAGCAGTTACTCGCCGGGTCGGGGCTACACCTTC	CASSYSPGRGYTF
TRBV10-2	.	TRBJ2-7	few	TGCGCCACCCGCGAAGGTGCGGGGCACGCTTACGAGCAGTACTTC	CATREGAGHAYEQYF